The 32 T cell receptor beta chains in this list originate from one sample, sequenced in a study of blood T cell repertoires in COVID-19. Some clones are missing from TCRdb's copy, which holds only in-frame ones; the method was immunoSEQ multiplex PCR. Among roughly 210,000 clones listed, about nine tenths were seen once. The sequencing sample was made of PBMCs or T cells enriched from blood (not recorded which). These TCRs come from a man aged 25-45 years in a cohort exposed to, infected with or recovered from COVID-19 (not recorded which).

V gene TRBV28 combines with J gene TRBJ2-6, with 9 bases fitting TRBD1. V was pared by 5 bases and J by 3 bases, with 14 bases of the junction left unmatched. The CDR3 is 19 residues long. Germline V CDR1 and CDR2: MDHEN, SYDVKM. CDR3 in DNA: TGTGCCAGCAGTCTTTACAGGGGGCTCGGTTTTGTTGGGGCCAACGTCCTGACTTTC. It encodes CASSLYRGLGFVGANVLTF.

V usage is TRBV29-1 and J usage is TRBJ2-1; TRBD2 is a possible D gene (6 bases). Germline V gives CDR1 SQVTM, CDR2 ANQGSEA. Trimming pared 2 bases from V and 8 bases from J, leaving 19 bases between. This CDR3 comprises 15 residues. Here the CDR3 DNA reads TGCAGCGTTGAACCCCGAAGAGGAAGGGAGGATGAGCAGTTCTTC. Residues: CSVEPRRGREDEQFF.

CDR3 sequence (DNA): TGCGCCAGCAGCTCGAAGCGGTCCTTTTCCTACAATGAGCAGTTCTTC. It encodes CASSSKRSFSYNEQFF. The V gene is TRBV5-1, the J gene TRBJ2-1; tentative D call: TRBD2 (5 bases). The CDR3 has 16 amino acids. The V end lost 3 bases, the J end lost 1 base, and 14 bases lay between the germline ends. Germline V lookup: CDR1 SGHRS, CDR2 YFSETQ.

The rearrangement links TRBV7-9 to TRBJ1-2, with 9 bases aligning to TRBD1. In germline, CDR1 is SEHNR, CDR2 FQNEAQ (reference sequence). Losses at the gene ends were 2 bases for V and 2 bases for J; bases not matched to a gene: 9. The CDR3 has 17 amino acids. The chain's CDR3 is CASSLSNRGPTNYGYTF. The CDR3 nucleotides read TGTGCCAGCAGCTTATCTAACAGGGGGCCAACGAACTATGGCTACACCTTC. The full variable domain, in which reference TRBV7-9 and TRBJ1-2 provide the parts outside the CDR3, is DTGVSQNPRHKITKRGQNVTFRCDPISEHNRLYWYRQTLGQGPEFLTYFQNEAQLEKSRLLSDRFSAERPKGSFSTLEIQRTEQGDSAMYLCASSLSNRGPTNYGYTFGSGTRLTVV.

As regards this clone: At one of its ends the junction is not consistent with the germline gene, which may arise from a read error. This sequence joins TRBV7-7 and TRBJ2-2, with 8 bases fitting TRBD2. CDR3 length: 19 amino acids. Germline CDR1 reads SSHAT; CDR2 reads FNYEAQ (reference sequence). The DNA of the CDR3 is TGTGCTAGCAGCCGATCGAGTAGCGGGACTGACTCGGGAACCGGGGAGCTGTTTTTT. It translates to CASSRSSSGTDSGTGELFF.

This clone was detected only a few times. The chain has TRBV3-1 (or the pseudogene TRBV3-2) and TRBJ1-5, with D uncertain. Trimming left V 1 base short and J 7 bases short, with 5 bases between. The CDR3 length is 12 residues. Germline V gene lookup returns CDR1 LGHDT and CDR2 YNNKEL (reference sequence). The CDR3: CASSQGEQPQHF. CDR3 DNA: TGTGCCAGCAGCCAAGGAGAGCAGCCCCAGCATTTT.

This chain uses TRBV13 with TRBJ1-2; D is undetermined. CDR3 length: 15 residues. Trimming pared 4 bases from V and 2 bases from J, leaving 14 bases between. Germline loops: CDR1 PRHDT, CDR2 FYEKMQ (reference sequence). Here the CDR3 DNA reads TGTGCCAGCAGCTCAAGGGAGATTCGGAACTATGGCTACACCTTC. Residues: CASSSREIRNYGYTF.

This sequence joins TRBV7-2 and TRBJ1-2; D might be TRBD1 (6 bases). Trimming stripped 1 base from V and 7 bases from J, with 16 bases between. Per the germline V gene, CDR1 is SGHTA and CDR2 is FQGNSA. This CDR3 region has 15 residues. The CDR3 DNA is TGTGCCAGCAGCTTAGACGGCAGGGGTCGAAGTGGCTACACCTTC. Translation: CASSLDGRGRSGYTF.

The chain couples TRBV10-2 to TRBJ2-3; 12 nucleotides line up with TRBD2. Germline V CDR1 and CDR2: WSHSY, SAAADI. The junction had 10 bases not matched to a gene; V was cut back by 7 bases and J by 5 bases. The CDR3 is made up of 16 amino acids. CDR3 nucleotides: TGCGCCAGCAAACAGACTAGCGGGAGAGGTAGAGATACGCAGTATTTT. This codes for CASKQTSGRGRDTQYF.

This rearrangement joins TRBV6-1 to TRBJ1-2; D uncertain. This CDR3 has 15 residues. V was cut by 2 bases and J by 5 bases, with 15 bases left in between. Germline CDR1 reads MNHNS; CDR2 reads SASEGT. CDR3 residues: CASSESSNYNYGYTF. CDR3 DNA: TGTGCCAGCAGTGAAAGTAGCAACTACAATTATGGCTACACCTTC.

The rearrangement uses TRBV7-9 and TRBJ2-3; 12 bases are a match to TRBD2. This CDR3 has 16 residues. Looked up from germline, CDR1 is SEHNR and CDR2 is FQNEAQ (reference sequence). Losses at the gene ends were 4 bases for V and 2 bases for J; bases not matched to a gene: 4. DNA for the CDR3: TGTGCCAGCAGCTCTCTAGCGGGAGGGTCCACAGATACGCAGTATTTT. This translates into CASSSLAGGSTDTQYF.

The chain is built from TRBV4-1 and TRBJ2-7, with TRBD2 identical over 11 bases. This CDR3 is built from 19 residues. Trimming cost V 4 bases and J 0 bases; bases outside gene matches: 14. CDR1 is MGHRA, CDR2 YSYEKL, per germline. Here the CDR3 DNA reads TGCGCCAGCAGCCTACCTAGGACTAGCGGGCCTGCTAGCTCCTACGAGCAGTACTTC. Translating gives CASSLPRTSGPASSYEQYF.

This chain uses TRBV27 with TRBJ1-5; D perhaps matches TRBD1 (5 bases). The CDR3 sequence is 15 residues long. Trimming took 2 bases from V and 6 from J, leaving 14 bases between them. Germline CDR1 MNHEY, CDR2 SMNVEV (reference sequence). CDR3 DNA: TGTGCCAGCAGTTTAACGCCGAGCCAGGGTCAGCCCCAGCATTTT. It is translated as CASSLTPSQGQPQHF.

CDR3 in amino acids: CASSRTPPGTQTYNEQFF. In nucleotides, the CDR3 is TGTGCCAGCAGCCGCACCCCACCGGGAACACAAACCTACAATGAGCAGTTCTTC. V usage is TRBV14 and J usage is TRBJ2-1; a possible D gene is TRBD2 (5 bases). Germline V gives CDR1 SGHDN, CDR2 FVKESK. Deletions cut 4 bases from V and 2 bases from J, with 21 bases between. This CDR3 region has 18 residues.

This chain links TRBV5-1 with TRBJ2-1, with 15 bases lining up with TRBD2. V was pared by 4 bases and J by 6 bases, with 8 bases of the junction left unmatched. CDR1 and CDR2 (germline): SGHRS, YFSETQ. This CDR3 has 17 residues. The CDR3 region is CASSHPGLAGGSNEQFF. The CDR3 nucleotides are TGCGCCAGCAGCCATCCGGGACTAGCGGGAGGTAGCAATGAGCAGTTCTTC.

A single count supports this clone. The V call is TRBV15, the J call TRBJ2-1; 10 bases line up with TRBD2. The length of the CDR3 is 16 residues. Per the germline V gene, CDR1 is LNHNV and CDR2 is YYDKDF (reference sequence). Germline trimming cut 3 bases from V and 4 bases from J; bases unmatched to any gene: 6. DNA of the CDR3: TGTGCCACCAGCAGCCCGGGACTAGCGACGTACAATGAGCAGTTCTTC. It translates to CATSSPGLATYNEQFF. Based on the CDR3 plus reference TRBV15 and TRBJ2-1, the full variable domain is DAMVIQNPRYQVTQFGKPVTLSCSQTLNHNVMYWYQQKSSQAPKLLFHYYDKDFNNEADTPDNFQSRRPNTSFCFLDIRSPGLGDTAMYLCATSSPGLATYNEQFFGPGTRLTVL.

The rearrangement uses TRBV19 and TRBJ2-5, with D possibly TRBD1 on 8 matching bases. Germline lookup yields CDR1 LNHDA and CDR2 SQIVND (reference sequence). The CDR3 sequence is 15 residues long. Trimming removed 4 bases from V and 1 base from J, with 13 bases in between. The CDR3 coding sequence is TGTGCCAGTAGTAGTACAGGGGGGGCCCAAGAGACCCAGTACTTC. Encoded protein: CASSSTGGAQETQYF.

This chain connects TRBV3-1 (or the pseudogene TRBV3-2) to TRBJ2-1; tentatively, D is TRBD2 (5 bases). Germline V gives CDR1 LGHDT, CDR2 YNNKEL (reference sequence). The CDR3 loop spans 15 amino acids. Trimming took 4 bases from V and 4 from J, leaving 14 bases between them. The DNA of the CDR3 is TGTGCCAGCAGCCCCCGTTCCCGGGGTTACAATGAGCAGTTCTTC. Its protein is CASSPRSRGYNEQFF.

J is TRBJ2-1 and V is TRBV28; no firm D call. The germline CDR1 and CDR2 sequences are MDHEN and SYDVKM. This CDR3 spans 14 amino acids. V was trimmed by 2 bases and J by 4 bases, leaving 9 bases between them. The CDR3 is CASSLEVSYNEQFF. For the CDR3, the DNA is TGTGCCAGCAGTTTAGAGGTTTCTTACAATGAGCAGTTCTTC.

This chain joins TRBV9 and TRBJ2-7; D is unresolved. Germline loops: CDR1 SGDLS, CDR2 YYNGEE. The CDR3 has 13 amino acids. Trimming removed 0 bases at V and 5 bases at J, with 9 bases between. The CDR3 DNA reads as TGTGCCAGCAGCGTAGCTACGGTCGACGAGCAGTACTTC. It specifies CASSVATVDEQYF.

This rearrangement joins TRBV19 to TRBJ1-3; the D is unclear. CDR1 and CDR2 (germline): LNHDA, SQIVND (reference sequence). The CDR3 length is 15 residues. With 4 bases removed from V and 3 bases from J, the gap between germline ends came to 13 bases. The CDR3 region is CASSTPGNRGNTIYF. CDR3 sequence (DNA): TGTGCCAGTAGTACGCCGGGGAATCGTGGAAACACCATATATTTT.

The chain is built from TRBV12-2 and TRBJ2-3; the table gives TRBD2 as D, unverified against the DNA. TRBV12-2 is a recognized pseudogene. CDR3 length: 20 residues. Here the CDR3 reads CASRLPTGRELAGATDTQYF. The CDR3 DNA reads TGTGCAAGTCGCTTACCGACAGGGCGAGAACTAGCGGGGGCCACAGATACGCAGTATTTT.

This chain joins TRBV5-1 and TRBJ2-7, with 7 bases fitting TRBD2. The trim removed 2 bases at V and 5 bases at J, leaving 4 bases unmatched. Per germline, CDR1 SGHRS and CDR2 YFSETQ. The CDR3 length is 13 residues. CDR3: CASSFGGRNEQYF. The CDR3 region has the DNA TGCGCCAGCAGCTTCGGCGGGAGAAACGAGCAGTACTTC.

The chain carries TRBV14 and TRBJ1-5, with unresolved D. Trimming took off 2 bases at V and 3 bases at J, with 5 bases between the two ends. Germline V gene data show CDR1 as SGHDN and CDR2 as FVKESK. The CDR3 extends over 13 amino acids. CDR3 in amino acids: CASSQFLNQPQHF. The CDR3 DNA reads TGTGCCAGCAGCCAATTTCTCAATCAGCCCCAGCATTTT.

The rearrangement links TRBV28 to TRBJ2-7; the D gene is possibly TRBD1 (5 bases). Per the germline V gene, CDR1 is MDHEN and CDR2 is SYDVKM. The CDR3 runs 14 residues. The germline V and J ends were trimmed by 6 bases and 0 bases, with 12 bases remaining between them. Here the CDR3 reads CASSIVGVSYEQYF. The DNA for the CDR3 is TGTGCCAGCAGCATAGTAGGGGTCTCCTACGAGCAGTACTTC.

This clone was observed a single time. V usage is TRBV18 and J usage is TRBJ1-3; D not resolved. V dropped 3 bases and J dropped 4 bases, with 13 bases sitting between them. The CDR3 is 15 amino acids. Looked up from germline, CDR1 is KGHSH and CDR2 is LQKENI. The CDR3 loop reads CASSPDRPGGNTIYF. DNA for the CDR3: TGTGCCAGCTCACCCGATCGTCCAGGAGGAAACACCATATATTTT.

This chain connects TRBV28 to TRBJ2-7; 7 bases are a match to TRBD1. Trimming cost V 5 bases and J 7 bases; bases outside gene matches: 14. CDR3 length: 15 residues. Germline-derived CDR1 and CDR2 are MDHEN and SYDVKM. This CDR3 reads CASSPGTEHVREQYF. In nucleotides, the CDR3 is TGTGCCAGCAGTCCTGGGACAGAGCATGTTCGGGAGCAGTACTTC.

The chain links TRBV3-1 (or the pseudogene TRBV3-2) to TRBJ1-5; D remains unclear. Germline values: CDR1 LGHDT, CDR2 YNNKEL (reference sequence). V shed 0 bases and J shed 4 bases, with 4 bases lying between them. The CDR3 has 13 residues. As DNA, the CDR3 is TGTGCCAGCAGCCAAGATCTAAATCAGCCCCAGCATTTT. Amino acids: CASSQDLNQPQHF.

V is TRBV5-1 and J is TRBJ1-3; D may be TRBD1 (5 bases). CDR3 length: 15 amino acids. Germline CDR1 SGHRS, CDR2 YFSETQ. The V gene lost 0 bases and the J gene lost 0 bases, with 7 bases spanning the gap. The CDR3 is CASSLGQSSGNTIYF. CDR3 bases: TGCGCCAGCAGCTTGGGACAGAGCTCTGGAAACACCATATATTTT. Full variable domain (outside the CDR3, taken from reference TRBV5-1 and TRBJ1-3): KAGVTQTPRYLIKTRGQQVTLSCSPISGHRSVSWYQQTPGQGLQFLFEYFSETQRNKGNFPGRFSGRQFSNSRSEMNVSTLELGDSALYLCASSLGQSSGNTIYFGEGSWLTVV.

This sequence joins TRBV3-1 (or the pseudogene TRBV3-2) and TRBJ1-5, with 8 bases identical to TRBD1. With V trimmed by 3 bases and J by 7 bases, 5 bases remained unmatched. Germline V lookup: CDR1 LGHDT, CDR2 YNNKEL (reference sequence). The CDR3 runs 14 residues. CDR3 nucleotides: TGTGCCAGCAGCCAGACAGGGGCAGGCCAGCCCCAGCATTTT. Protein product: CASSQTGAGQPQHF.

The chain carries TRBV5-1 and TRBJ2-1, with TRBD2 matching over 10 bases. There are 15 residues in the CDR3. V lost 2 bases and J lost 7; bases outside the gene matches: 6. Germline CDR1 SGHRS, CDR2 YFSETQ. The CDR3 region has the DNA TGCGCCAGCAGCTTAGCGGGAGGGCCGATTAATGAGCAGTTCTTC. This translates into CASSLAGGPINEQFF.

The gene calls are TRBV5-1 and TRBJ2-1, with 16 bases that match TRBD2. The CDR3 consists of 16 residues. V gave up 0 bases and J gave up 9 bases; unmatched junction bases: 3. The germline CDR1 and CDR2 sequences are SGHRS and YFSETQ. This CDR3 is CASSLAGTSGRAEQFF. Here the CDR3 DNA reads TGCGCCAGCAGCTTGGCCGGGACTAGCGGGAGGGCTGAGCAGTTCTTC.